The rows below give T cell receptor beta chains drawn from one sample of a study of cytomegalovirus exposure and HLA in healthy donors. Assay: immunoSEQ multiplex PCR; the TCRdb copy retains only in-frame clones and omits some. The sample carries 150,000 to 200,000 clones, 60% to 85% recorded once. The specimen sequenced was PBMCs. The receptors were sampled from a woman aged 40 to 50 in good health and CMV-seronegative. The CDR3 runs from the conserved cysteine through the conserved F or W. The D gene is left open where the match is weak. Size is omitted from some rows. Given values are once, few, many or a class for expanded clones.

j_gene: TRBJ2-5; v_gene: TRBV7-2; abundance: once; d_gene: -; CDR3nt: TGTGCCAGCAGCTTAGCGGGAGATGAGGAGACCCAGTACTTC; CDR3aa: CASSLAGDEETQYF
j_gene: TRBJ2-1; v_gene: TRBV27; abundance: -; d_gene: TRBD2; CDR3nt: TGTGCCAGCAGTTTATCCGCGGGGGAGGATGAGCAGTTCTTC; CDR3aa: CASSLSAGEDEQFF
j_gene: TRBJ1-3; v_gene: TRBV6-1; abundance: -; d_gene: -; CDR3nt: TGTGCCAGCAGTGAAGTTAGCCGAGGAGGAAACACCATATATTTT; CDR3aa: CASSEVSRGGNTIYF
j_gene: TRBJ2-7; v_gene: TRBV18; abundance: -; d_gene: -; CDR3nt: TGTGCCAGCTCAGGACAGAACTCCTACGAGCAGTACTTC; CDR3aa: CASSGQNSYEQYF
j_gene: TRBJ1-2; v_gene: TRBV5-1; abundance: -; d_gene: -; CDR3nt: TGCGCCAGCAGAGAATCGGGTGGAAGCTATGGCTACACCTTC; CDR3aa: CASRESGGSYGYTF
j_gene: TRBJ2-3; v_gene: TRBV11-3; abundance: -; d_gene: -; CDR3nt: TGTGCCAGCAGCTCACAGGCGATTTCCACAGATACGCAGTATTTT; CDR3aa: CASSSQAISTDTQYF
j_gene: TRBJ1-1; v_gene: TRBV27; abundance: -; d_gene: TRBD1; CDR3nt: TGTGCCAGCACTCTGGACAGGGGTAACACTGAAGCTTTCTTT; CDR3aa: CASTLDRGNTEAFF
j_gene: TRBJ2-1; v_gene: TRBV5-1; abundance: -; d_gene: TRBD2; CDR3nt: TGCGCCAGCAGCTTGGGAGCGGGAGGGCCTTGGAATGAGCAGTTCTTC; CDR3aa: CASSLGAGGPWNEQFF
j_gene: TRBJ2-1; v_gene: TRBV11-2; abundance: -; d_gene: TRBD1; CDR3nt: TGTGCCAGCAGCTCCTGGACAGGGGGCTACAATGAGCAGTTCTTC; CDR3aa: CASSSWTGGYNEQFF
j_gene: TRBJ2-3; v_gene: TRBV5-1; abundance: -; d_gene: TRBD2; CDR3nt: TGCGCCAGCAGCTTGGCCCAACTAGCGGGAGGGGAAACAGATACGCAGTATTTT; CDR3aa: CASSLAQLAGGETDTQYF
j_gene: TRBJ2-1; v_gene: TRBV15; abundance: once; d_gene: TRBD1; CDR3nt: TGTGCCACCAGCGACAGGGGTCGTCTATACAATGAGCAGTTCTTC; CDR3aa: CATSDRGRLYNEQFF
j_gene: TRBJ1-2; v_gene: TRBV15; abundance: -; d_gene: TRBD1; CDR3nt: TGTGCCACCAGCAACCGATTGACCGGGACAGGAATTCGCTACACCTTC; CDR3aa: CATSNRLTGTGIRYTF
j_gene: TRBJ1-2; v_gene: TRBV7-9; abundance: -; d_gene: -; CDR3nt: TGTTCCAGCAGCTCCGGGTCCCCTTTTAACACCTTC; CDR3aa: CSSSSGSPFNTF
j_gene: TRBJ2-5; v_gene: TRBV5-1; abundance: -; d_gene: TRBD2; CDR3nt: TGCGCCAGCAACCCTCGACTAGCGGGAGATGAGACCCAGTACTTC; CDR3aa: CASNPRLAGDETQYF
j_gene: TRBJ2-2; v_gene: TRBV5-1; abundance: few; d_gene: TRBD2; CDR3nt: TGCGCCAGCAGCTTGGAACTAGCGGGAGGGCCCGGCACCGGGGAGCTGTTTTTT; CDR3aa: CASSLELAGGPGTGELFF
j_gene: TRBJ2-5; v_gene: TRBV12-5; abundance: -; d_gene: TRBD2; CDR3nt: TGTGCTAGTGGTTTGCCTGACGGGGGGGAGACCCAGTACTTC; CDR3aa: CASGLPDGGETQYF
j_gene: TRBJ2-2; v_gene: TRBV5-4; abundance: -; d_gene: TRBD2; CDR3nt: TGTGCCAGCAGCTCCCCGGGACTAGCGGGAGCCGGGGAGCTGTTTTTT; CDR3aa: CASSSPGLAGAGELFF
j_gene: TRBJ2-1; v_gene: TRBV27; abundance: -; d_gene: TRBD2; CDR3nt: TGTGCCAGCAGTTTAAGAACCCCGGGACTAGCGGGAGACAATGAGCAGTTCTTC; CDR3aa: CASSLRTPGLAGDNEQFF
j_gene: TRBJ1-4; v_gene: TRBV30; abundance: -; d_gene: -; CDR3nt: TGTGCCTGGAGTGTCCCGCAGGGTTCAACTAATGAAAAACTGTTTTTT; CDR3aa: CAWSVPQGSTNEKLFF
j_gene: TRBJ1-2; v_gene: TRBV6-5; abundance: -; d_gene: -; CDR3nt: TGTGCCAGCAGTAGGACTCTCTCCGCCCGGTGCACCTTC; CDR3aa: CASSRTLSARCTF
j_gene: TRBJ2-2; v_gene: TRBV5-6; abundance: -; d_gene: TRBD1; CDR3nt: TGTGCCAGCAGCTTTGAGGACAGGCCCACCGGGGAGCTGTTTTTT; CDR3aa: CASSFEDRPTGELFF
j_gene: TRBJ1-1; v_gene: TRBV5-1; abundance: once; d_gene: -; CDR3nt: TGCGCCAGCAGCTTGGGTCAGGGAACTTTGAACACTGAAGCTTTCTTT; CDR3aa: CASSLGQGTLNTEAFF
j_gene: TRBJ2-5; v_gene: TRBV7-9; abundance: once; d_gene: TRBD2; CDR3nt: TGTTCCAGCAGCTCCCAGCCCGGGACTAGCGGGTTACAAGAGACCCAGTACTTC; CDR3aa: CSSSSQPGTSGLQETQYF
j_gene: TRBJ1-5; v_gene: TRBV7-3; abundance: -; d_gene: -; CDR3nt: TGTGCCAGCAGCATCGGTAATGATCAGCCCCAGCATTTT; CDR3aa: CASSIGNDQPQHF
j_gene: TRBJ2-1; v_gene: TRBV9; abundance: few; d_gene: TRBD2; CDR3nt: TGTGCCAGCAGCCTTAGCGGGAGGATCCACAATGAGCAGTTCTTC; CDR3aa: CASSLSGRIHNEQFF
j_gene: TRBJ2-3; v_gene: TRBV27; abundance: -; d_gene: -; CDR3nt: TGTGCCAGCAAATACGGGTATAGCACAGATACGCAGTATTTT; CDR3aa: CASKYGYSTDTQYF
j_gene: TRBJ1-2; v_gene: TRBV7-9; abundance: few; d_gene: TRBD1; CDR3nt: TGTGCCAGCAGTCCCGGGACAGGGGTCACCGACGGTACCTATGGCTACACCTTC; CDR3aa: CASSPGTGVTDGTYGYTF
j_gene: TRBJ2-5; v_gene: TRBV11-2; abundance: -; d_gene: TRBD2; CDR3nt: TGTGCCAGCAGCTTAACAGCGGGAGGGCCGGAGACCCAGTACTTC; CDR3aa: CASSLTAGGPETQYF
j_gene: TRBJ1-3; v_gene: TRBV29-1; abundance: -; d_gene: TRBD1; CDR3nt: TGCAGCGCTGGAGGGGGCGCCTCTGGAAACACCATATATTTT; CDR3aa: CSAGGGASGNTIYF
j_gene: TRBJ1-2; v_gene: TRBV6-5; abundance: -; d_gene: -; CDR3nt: TGTGCCACCGGGACTACCTATGGCTACACCTTC; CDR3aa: CATGTTYGYTF
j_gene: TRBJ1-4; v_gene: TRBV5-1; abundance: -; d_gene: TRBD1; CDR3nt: TGCGCCAGCAGCCAGAACGGACAGGCTAATGAAAAACTGTTTTTT; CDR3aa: CASSQNGQANEKLFF
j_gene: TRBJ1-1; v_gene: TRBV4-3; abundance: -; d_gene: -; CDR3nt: TGCGCCAGCAGCCAAGATAGGTTAGGAGCAGGGGCTTTCTTT; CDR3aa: CASSQDRLGAGAFF
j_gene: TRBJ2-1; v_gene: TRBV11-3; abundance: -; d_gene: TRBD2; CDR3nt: TGTGCCAGCAGCTTTGAAGCGGGAGTATGGAATGAGCAGTTCTTC; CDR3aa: CASSFEAGVWNEQFF
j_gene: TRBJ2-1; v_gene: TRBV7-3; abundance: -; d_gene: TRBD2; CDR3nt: TGTGCCAGCAGCTTAACCCGGACGGGACTAGCGGGTTACAATGAGCAGTTCTTC; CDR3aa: CASSLTRTGLAGYNEQFF
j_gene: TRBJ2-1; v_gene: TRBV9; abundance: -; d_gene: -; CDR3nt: TGTGCCAGCAGCGTAGCCCCCCGCGGGAACAATGAGCAGTTCTTC; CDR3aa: CASSVAPRGNNEQFF
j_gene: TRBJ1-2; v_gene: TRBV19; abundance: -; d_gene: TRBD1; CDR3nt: TGTGCCAGTAGTAGACAGGGACGTTATGGCTACACCTTC; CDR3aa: CASSRQGRYGYTF
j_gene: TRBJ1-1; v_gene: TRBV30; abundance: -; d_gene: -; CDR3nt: TGTGCCTGGAGTGGAACAGGTCGGAAAGCTTTCTTT; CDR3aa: CAWSGTGRKAFF
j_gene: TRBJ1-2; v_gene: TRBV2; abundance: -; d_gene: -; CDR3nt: TGTGCCAGCAGTGAAGGGGCTGGCTATGGCTACACCTTC; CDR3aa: CASSEGAGYGYTF
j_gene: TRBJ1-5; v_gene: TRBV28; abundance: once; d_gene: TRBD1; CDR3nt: TGTGCCAGCAGTGCGACCTCCGGGACAGGGGAAAATAGCAATCAGCCCCAGCATTTT; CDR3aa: CASSATSGTGENSNQPQHF
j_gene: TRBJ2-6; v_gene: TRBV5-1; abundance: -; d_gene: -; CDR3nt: TGCGCCAGCTGCCCCACCGGTTCTGGGGCCAACGTCCTGACTTTC; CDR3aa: CASCPTGSGANVLTF
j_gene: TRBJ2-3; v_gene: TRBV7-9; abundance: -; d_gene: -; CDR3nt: TGTGCCAGCAGCCCCATAGGGCAGGGAACCACAGATACGCAGTATTTT; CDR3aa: CASSPIGQGTTDTQYF
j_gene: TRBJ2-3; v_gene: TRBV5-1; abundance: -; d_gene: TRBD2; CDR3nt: TGCGCCAGCAGCTTCACTAGCGCAGATACGCAGTATTTT; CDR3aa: CASSFTSADTQYF
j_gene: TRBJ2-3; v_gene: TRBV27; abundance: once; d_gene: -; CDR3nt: TGTGCCAGCAGTCAACTTAGCACAGATACGCAGTATTTT; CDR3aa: CASSQLSTDTQYF
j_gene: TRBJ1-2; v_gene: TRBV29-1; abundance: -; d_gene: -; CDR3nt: TGCAGCGTCGATACAGGGAACTATGGCTACACCTTC; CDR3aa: CSVDTGNYGYTF
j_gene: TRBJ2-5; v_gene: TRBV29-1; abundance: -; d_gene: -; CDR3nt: TGCGGGGCAAAGCCGGGAGCTCCGGAGACCCAGTACTTC; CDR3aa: CGAKPGAPETQYF
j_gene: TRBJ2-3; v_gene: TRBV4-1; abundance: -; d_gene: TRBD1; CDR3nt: TGCGCCAGCAGCCAAGCTCGGACAGGGGTCGAGACAGATACGCAGTATTTT; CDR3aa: CASSQARTGVETDTQYF
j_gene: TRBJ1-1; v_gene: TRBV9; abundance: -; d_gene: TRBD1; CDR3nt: TGTGCCAGCAGCGCACTGACAGGGGGCGGTGAAGCTTTCTTT; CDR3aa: CASSALTGGGEAFF
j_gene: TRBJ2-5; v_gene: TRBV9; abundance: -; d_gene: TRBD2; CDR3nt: TGTGCCAGCAGCGTAAGCGGGGTATGGCAAGAGACCCAGTACTTC; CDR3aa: CASSVSGVWQETQYF